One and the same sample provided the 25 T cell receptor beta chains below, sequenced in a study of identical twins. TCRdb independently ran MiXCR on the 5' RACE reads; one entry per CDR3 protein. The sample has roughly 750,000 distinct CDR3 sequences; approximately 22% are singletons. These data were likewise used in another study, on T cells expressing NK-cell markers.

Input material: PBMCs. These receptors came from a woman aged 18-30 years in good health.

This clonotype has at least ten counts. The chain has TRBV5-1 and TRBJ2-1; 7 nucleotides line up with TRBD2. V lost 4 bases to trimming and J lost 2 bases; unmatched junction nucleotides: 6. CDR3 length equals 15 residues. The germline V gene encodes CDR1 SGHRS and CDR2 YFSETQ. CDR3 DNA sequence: TGCGCCAGCAGCCTCGGCGGGACTACCTACAATGAGCAGTTCTTC. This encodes CASSLGGTTYNEQFF.

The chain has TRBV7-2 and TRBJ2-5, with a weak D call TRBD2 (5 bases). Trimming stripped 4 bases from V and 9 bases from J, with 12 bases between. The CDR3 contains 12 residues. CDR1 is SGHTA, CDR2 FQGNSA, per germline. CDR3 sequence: CASSSTWESQYF. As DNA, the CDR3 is TGTGCCAGCAGCTCAACCTGGGAGTCCCAGTACTTC. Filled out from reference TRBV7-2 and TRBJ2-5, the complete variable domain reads GAGVSQSPSNKVTEKGKDVELRCDPISGHTALYWYRQSLGQGLEFLIYFQGNSAPDKSGLPSDRFSAERTGGSVSTLTIQRTQQEDSAVYLCASSSTWESQYFGPGTRLLVL.

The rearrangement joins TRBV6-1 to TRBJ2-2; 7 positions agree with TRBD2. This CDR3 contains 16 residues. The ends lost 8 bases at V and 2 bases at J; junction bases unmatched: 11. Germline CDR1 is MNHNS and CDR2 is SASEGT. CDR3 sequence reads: CASGMLSGVNTGELFF. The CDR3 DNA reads TGTGCCAGCGGGATGTTAAGCGGGGTCAACACCGGGGAGCTGTTTTTT.

The CDR3 DNA reads as TGCGCCAGCAGCCCCCCCACTAGCGGGGGGGCCGCGCAGTTCTTC. Its translation: CASSPPTSGGAAQFF. This sequence joins TRBV4-1 and TRBJ2-1; 13 positions match TRBD2. V was clipped by 4 bases and J by 12 bases; unmatched bases: 9. Germline CDR1 reads MGHRA; CDR2 reads YSYEKL. The CDR3 sequence is 15 residues long.

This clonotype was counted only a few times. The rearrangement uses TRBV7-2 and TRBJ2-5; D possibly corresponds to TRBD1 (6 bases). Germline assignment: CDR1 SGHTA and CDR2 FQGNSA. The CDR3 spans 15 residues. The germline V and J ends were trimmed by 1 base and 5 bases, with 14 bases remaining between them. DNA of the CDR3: TGTGCCAGCAGCTTAGGGGGGCGAAGGGCGGAGACCCAGTACTTC. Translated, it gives CASSLGGRRAETQYF.

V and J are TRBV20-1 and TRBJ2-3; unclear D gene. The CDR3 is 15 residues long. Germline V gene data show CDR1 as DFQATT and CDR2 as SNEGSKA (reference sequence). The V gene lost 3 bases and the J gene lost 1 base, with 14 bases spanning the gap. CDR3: CSARFLTRGTDTQYF. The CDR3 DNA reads TGCAGTGCTAGGTTCCTCACTCGGGGCACAGATACGCAGTATTTT.

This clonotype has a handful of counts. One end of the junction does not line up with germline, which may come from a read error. CDR3 region: CASSPRSGNEQFF. CDR3 DNA sequence: TGTGCCAGCTCCCCACGGTCAGGCAATGAGCAGTTCTTC. The chain couples TRBV18 to TRBJ2-1; D not certain. From germline, CDR1 is KGHSH and CDR2 LQKENI. The CDR3 is made up of 13 amino acids.

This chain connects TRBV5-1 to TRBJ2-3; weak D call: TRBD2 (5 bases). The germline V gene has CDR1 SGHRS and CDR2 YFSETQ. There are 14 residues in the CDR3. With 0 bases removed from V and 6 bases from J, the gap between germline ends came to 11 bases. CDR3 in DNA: TGCGCCAGCAGCTTGGGGGAGCGGACCGATACGCAGTATTTT. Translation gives CASSLGERTDTQYF.

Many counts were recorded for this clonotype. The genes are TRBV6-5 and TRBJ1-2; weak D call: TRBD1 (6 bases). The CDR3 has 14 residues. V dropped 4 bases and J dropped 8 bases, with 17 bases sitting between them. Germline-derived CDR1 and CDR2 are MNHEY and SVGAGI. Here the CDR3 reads CASSSQGMRWGYTF. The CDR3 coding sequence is TGTGCCAGCAGTTCTCAGGGGATGAGGTGGGGCTACACCTTC.

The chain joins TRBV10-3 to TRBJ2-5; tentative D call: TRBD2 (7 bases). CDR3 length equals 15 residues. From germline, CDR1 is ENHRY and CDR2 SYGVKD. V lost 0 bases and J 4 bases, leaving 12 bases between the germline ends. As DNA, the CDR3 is TGTGCCATCAGTGAGTCTGCGGGGGCTGGAGAGACCCAGTACTTC. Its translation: CAISESAGAGETQYF.

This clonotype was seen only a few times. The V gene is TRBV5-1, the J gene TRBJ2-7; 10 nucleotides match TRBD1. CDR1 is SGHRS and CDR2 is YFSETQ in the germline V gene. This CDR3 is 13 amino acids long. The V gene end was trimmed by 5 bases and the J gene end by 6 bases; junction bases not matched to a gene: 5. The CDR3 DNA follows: TGCGCCAGCAGTGACAGGGGGCTTGGCGAGCAGTACTTC. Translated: CASSDRGLGEQYF. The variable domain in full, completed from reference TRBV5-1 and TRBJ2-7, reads KAGVTQTPRYLIKTRGQQVTLSCSPISGHRSVSWYQQTPGQGLQFLFEYFSETQRNKGNFPGRFSGRQFSNSRSEMNVSTLELGDSALYLCASSDRGLGEQYFGPGTRLTVT.

CDR3 sequence: CASSVTAIRDSDTQYF. The CDR3 DNA is TGTGCCAGCAGTGTAACCGCGATCCGGGACTCGGATACGCAGTATTTT. The gene calls are TRBV6-1 and TRBJ2-3, with D tentatively TRBD2 (6 bases). Per the germline V gene, CDR1 is MNHNS and CDR2 is SASEGT. Trimming pared 4 bases from V and 6 bases from J, leaving 20 bases between. The CDR3 contains 16 residues.

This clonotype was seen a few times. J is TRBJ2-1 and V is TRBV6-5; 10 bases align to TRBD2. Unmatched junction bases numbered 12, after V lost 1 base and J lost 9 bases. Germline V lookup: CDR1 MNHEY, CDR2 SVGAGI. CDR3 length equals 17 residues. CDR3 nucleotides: TGTGCCAGCAGTTACTTTATAGGGCTAGCGGGAGAGAGTGAGCAGTTCTTC. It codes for CASSYFIGLAGESEQFF.

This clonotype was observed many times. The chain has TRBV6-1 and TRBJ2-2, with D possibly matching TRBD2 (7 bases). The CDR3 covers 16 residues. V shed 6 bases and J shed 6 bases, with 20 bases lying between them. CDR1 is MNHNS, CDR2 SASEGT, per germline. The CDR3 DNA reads TGTGCCAGCAGCCCCTCTTCGGGGGGCGATTCCGGGGAGCTGTTTTTT. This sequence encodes CASSPSSGGDSGELFF.

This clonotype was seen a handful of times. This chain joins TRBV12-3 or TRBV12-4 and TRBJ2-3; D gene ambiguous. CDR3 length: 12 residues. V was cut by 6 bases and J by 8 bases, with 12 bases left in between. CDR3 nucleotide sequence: TGTGCCAGCAGCCCAATGGTGGGTACGCAGTATTTT. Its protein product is CASSPMVGTQYF.

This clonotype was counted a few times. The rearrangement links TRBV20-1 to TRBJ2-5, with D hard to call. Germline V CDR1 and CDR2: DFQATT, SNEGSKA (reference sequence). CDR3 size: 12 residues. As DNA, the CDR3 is TGCAGCGTAGATGGCAGACAAGAGACCCAGTACTTC. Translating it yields CSVDGRQETQYF.

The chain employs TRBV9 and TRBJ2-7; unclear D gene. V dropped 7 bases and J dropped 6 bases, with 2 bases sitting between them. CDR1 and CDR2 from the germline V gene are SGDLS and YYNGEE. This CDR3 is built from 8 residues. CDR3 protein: CASAEQYF. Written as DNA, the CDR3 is TGTGCCAGCGCCGAGCAGTACTTC.

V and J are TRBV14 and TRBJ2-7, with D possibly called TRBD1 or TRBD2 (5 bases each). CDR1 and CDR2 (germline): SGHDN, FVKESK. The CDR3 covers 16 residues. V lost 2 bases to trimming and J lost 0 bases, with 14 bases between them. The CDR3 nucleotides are TGTGCCAGCAGCCAACTAGCCCGGGACGGCTCCTACGAGCAGTACTTC. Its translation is CASSQLARDGSYEQYF. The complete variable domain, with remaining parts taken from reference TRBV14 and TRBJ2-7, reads EAGVTQFPSHSVIEKGQTVTLRCDPISGHDNLYWYRRVMGKEIKFLLHFVKESKQDESGMPNNRFLAERTGGTYSTLKVQPAELEDSGVYFCASSQLARDGSYEQYFGPGTRLTVT.

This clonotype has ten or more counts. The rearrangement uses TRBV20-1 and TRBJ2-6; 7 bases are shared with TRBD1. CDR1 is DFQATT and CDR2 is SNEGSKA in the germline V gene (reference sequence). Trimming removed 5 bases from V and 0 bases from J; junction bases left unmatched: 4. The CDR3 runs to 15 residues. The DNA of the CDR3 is TGCAGTGCTCGGGACAGAACCTCTGGGGCCAACGTCCTGACTTTC. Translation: CSARDRTSGANVLTF.

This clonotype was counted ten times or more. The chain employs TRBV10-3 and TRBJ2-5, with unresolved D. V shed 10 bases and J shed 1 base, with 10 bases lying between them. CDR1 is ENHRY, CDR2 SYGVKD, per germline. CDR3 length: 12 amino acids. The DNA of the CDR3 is TGTGCCAGCGCAAACCCCCAAGAGACCCAGTACTTC. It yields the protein CASANPQETQYF.

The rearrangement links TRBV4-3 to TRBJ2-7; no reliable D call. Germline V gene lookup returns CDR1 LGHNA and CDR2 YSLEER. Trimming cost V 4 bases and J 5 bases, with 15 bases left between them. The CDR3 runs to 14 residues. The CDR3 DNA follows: TGCGCCAGCAGCCCCCAAACTTACGTCGACGAGCAGTACTTC. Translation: CASSPQTYVDEQYF.

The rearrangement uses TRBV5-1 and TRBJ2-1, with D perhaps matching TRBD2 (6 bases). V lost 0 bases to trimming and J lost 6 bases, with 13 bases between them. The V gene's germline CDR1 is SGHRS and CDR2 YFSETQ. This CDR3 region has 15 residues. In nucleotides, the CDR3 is TGCGCCAGCAGCTTGGCTGGGGGAGCGGGCAATGAGCAGTTCTTC. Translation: CASSLAGGAGNEQFF. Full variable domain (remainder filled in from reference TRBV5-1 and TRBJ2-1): KAGVTQTPRYLIKTRGQQVTLSCSPISGHRSVSWYQQTPGQGLQFLFEYFSETQRNKGNFPGRFSGRQFSNSRSEMNVSTLELGDSALYLCASSLAGGAGNEQFFGPGTRLTVL.

CDR3 nucleotides: TGTGCCAGCAGAGGCGGGAGATTCAACGAGCAGTACTTC. It specifies CASRGGRFNEQYF. The rearrangement joins TRBV3-1 to TRBJ2-7; TRBD2 matches at 7 bases. Per germline, CDR1 LGHDT and CDR2 YNNKEL (reference sequence). Germline trimming cut 6 bases from V and 5 bases from J; bases unmatched to any gene: 7. This CDR3 comprises 13 residues.

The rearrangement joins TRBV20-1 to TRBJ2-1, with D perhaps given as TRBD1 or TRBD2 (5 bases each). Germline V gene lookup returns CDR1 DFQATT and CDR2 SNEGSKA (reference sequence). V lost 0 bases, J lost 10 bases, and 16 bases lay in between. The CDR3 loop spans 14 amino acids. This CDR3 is CSARDRGRAGEQFF. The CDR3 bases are TGCAGTGCTAGAGATCGGGGCAGGGCAGGGGAGCAGTTCTTC.

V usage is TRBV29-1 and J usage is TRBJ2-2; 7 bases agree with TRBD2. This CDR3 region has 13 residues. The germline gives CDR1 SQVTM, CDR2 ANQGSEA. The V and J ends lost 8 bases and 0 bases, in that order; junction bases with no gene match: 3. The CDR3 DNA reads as TGCAGCAAGCGGGACCCGAACACCGGGGAGCTGTTTTTT. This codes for CSKRDPNTGELFF.